This T cell receptor (beta chain) is drawn from a study of CD8+ T cells in alopecia areata. Study information: Administration of oral tofacitinib to treated patients was at 5 to 10 mg twice daily. A 6-month off-drug phase came after tofacitinib, which had lasted 6 to 18 months. Findings of the study overall: Alopecia totalis/universalis scalp especially showed more expanded CD8+ clones than normal scalp.

In each case, RNA was isolated and then reverse transcribed into cDNA as the sequencing template. Profiled with immunoSEQ multiplex PCR; TCRdb holds only in-frame clones, not every one. This sample has 110,000 to 150,000 clones; roughly 50% occur once, and the top ten carry around a sixth. The junction had 8 bases not matched to a gene; V was cut back by 9 bases and J by 3 bases. The CDR3 runs 13 residues. In this sample, this clone turned up a few times. Its antigen is still unknown. Treatment here: oral pan-JAK inhibitor, 5-10 mg twice daily. This specimen consisted of CD8+ T cells sorted from blood, obtained at week 4, from a patient treated with tofacitinib. The origin of this receptor is a human donor with alopecia areata. The chain employs TRBV23-1 and TRBJ2-7; 7 bases line up with TRBD1. TRBV23-1 is marked as an open reading frame, function uncertain. CDR3 nucleotide sequence: TGCGCCAGACCGACAGGGCAAAACTACGAGCAGTACTTC. Translated: CARPTGQNYEQYF.